This T cell receptor (beta chain) was identified in a study of early T cells in non-severe SARS-CoV-2 infection. This clonotype was recorded many times. TCRdb re-called the 5' RACE reads through MiXCR, storing one row per CDR3 protein. The sample carries around 40,000 distinct CDR3 sequences, 4.5% to 7.5% recorded once. Germline lookup yields CDR1 ENHRY and CDR2 SYGVKD. The trim removed 0 bases at V and 6 bases at J, leaving 13 bases unmatched. The CDR3 contains 18 residues. Sequencing was done on a sample of whole blood. The chain combines TRBV10-3 with TRBJ2-1; 8 bases line up with TRBD1. This TCR was recovered from an adult who was a healthcare worker with PCR-confirmed SARS-CoV-2 infection or an uninfected control (not recorded which). The CDR3 sequence: CAISESTQGGQGPNEQFF. The CDR3, as DNA: TGTGCCATCAGTGAGTCGACTCAGGGCGGACAGGGTCCCAATGAGCAGTTCTTC.